This T cell receptor (beta chain) was observed in a study of naive and memory T cell subsets. This clonotype has a count of ten or more. Germline CDR1 and CDR2: SGHNT and YYREEE (reference sequence). CDR3 size: 15 residues. Between the trimmed V and J ends, which lost 0 bases and 0 bases, there was a span of 8 bases. Separate alpha and beta amplification began at the second PCR step. Both TRBC1 and TRBC2 were covered by a beta constant-region primer of two equimolar oligonucleotides. The cDNA 3' end received a ligated single-stranded oligonucleotide carrying the SP2 primer and a 12-nucleotide UMI. TCRdb redid the calling of the UMI-ligation and nested PCR reads with MiXCR, one entry per CDR3 protein. The sample shows some 83,000 distinct CDR3 sequences, around 13% of them seen only once.

Sequencing was done on a sample of central memory CD4+ T cells from blood. The chain links TRBV5-4 to TRBJ2-3; D could derive from TRBD1 or TRBD2 (5 bases each). The TCR comes from a human donor in good health. The CDR3, as DNA: TGTGCCAGCAGCTTGGGGGGGACGAGCACAGATACGCAGTATTTT. Protein sequence: CASSLGGTSTDTQYF. The entire variable domain, with the rest obtained from reference TRBV5-4 and TRBJ2-3, is as follows: ETGVTQSPTHLIKTRGQQVTLRCSSQSGHNTVSWYQQALGQGPQFIFQYYREEENGRGNFPPRFSGLQFPNYSSELNVNALELDDSALYLCASSLGGTSTDTQYFGPGTRLTVL.